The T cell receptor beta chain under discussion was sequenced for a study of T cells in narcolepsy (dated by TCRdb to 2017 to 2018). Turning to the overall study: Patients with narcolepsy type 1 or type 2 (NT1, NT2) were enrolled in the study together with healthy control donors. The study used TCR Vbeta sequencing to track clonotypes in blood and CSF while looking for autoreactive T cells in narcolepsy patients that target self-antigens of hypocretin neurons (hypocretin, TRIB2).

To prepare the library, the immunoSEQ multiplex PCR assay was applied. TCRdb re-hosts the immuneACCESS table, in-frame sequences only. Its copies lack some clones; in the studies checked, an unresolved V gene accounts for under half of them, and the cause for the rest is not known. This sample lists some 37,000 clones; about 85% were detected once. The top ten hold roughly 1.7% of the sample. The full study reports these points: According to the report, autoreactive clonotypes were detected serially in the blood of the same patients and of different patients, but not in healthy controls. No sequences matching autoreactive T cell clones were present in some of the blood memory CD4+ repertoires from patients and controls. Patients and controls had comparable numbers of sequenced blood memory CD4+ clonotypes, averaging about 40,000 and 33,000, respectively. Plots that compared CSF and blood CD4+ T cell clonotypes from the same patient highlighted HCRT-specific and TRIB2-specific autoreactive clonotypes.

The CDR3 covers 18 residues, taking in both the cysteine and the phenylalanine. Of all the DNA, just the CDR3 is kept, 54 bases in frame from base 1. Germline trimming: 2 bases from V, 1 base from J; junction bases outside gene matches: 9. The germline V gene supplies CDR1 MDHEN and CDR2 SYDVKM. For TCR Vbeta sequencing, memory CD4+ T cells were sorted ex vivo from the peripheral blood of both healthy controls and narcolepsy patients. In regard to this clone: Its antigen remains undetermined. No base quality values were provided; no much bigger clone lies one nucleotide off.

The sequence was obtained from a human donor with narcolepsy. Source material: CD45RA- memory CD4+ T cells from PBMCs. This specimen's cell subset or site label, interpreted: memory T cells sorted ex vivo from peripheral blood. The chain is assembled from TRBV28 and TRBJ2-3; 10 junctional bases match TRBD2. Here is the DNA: TGTGCCAGCAGTTTAGCCAGCGGGGGGGTTGGTGGCACAGATACGCAGTATTTT. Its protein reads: CASSLASGGVGGTDTQYF. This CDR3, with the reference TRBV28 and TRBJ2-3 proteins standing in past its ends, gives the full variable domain DVKVTQSSRYLVKRTGEKVFLECVQDMDHENMFWYRQDPGLGLRLIYFSYDVKMKEKGDIPEGYSVSREKKERFSLILESASTNQTSMYLCASSLASGGVGGTDTQYFGPGTRLTVL.